This T cell receptor beta chain originates from a study of blood T cell repertoires in COVID-19. Whole-study context: Both acute and convalescent COVID-19 samples were obtained from the United States, Italy and Spain.

Study processing details: Using reference gene primer amplification, nucleated cell counts were estimated. TCRdb's table, derived via immunoSEQ multiplex PCR, lists solely in-frame clones and lacks some. That table furnishes V, J and clone size, whereas the DNA furnished D and trimming. The data contain 330,000 or so clones, more than 85% of them singletons. This clone showed up just once. The study assigned cohorts using participant-reported clinical history. This receptor was obtained from a woman aged 25 to 39 who had recovered from COVID-19. Sequences were obtained from PBMCs or T cells enriched from blood (not recorded which).

CDR3 coding DNA: TGTGCCAGCAGTTTTAGTGTATACGAGCAGTACTTC. Translation: CASSFSVYEQYF. The chain has TRBV12-3 or TRBV12-4 and TRBJ2-7; D remains unclear. The CDR3 extends over 12 amino acids. Trimming stripped 3 bases from V and 4 bases from J, with 7 bases between.